The present TCR beta chain was sequenced within a study of CD8+CD57+ T cells in acquired aplastic anemia. On this clonotype: An end of the junction does not agree with germline; a read error may underlie this.

Investigators profiled TCR beta VDJ and CDR3 from genomic DNA template. TCRdb used MiXCR to reprocess the reads, holding one entry per CDR3 protein. The sample shows approximately 380,000 distinct CDR3 sequences, around 68% of them seen only once. Germline CDR1 and CDR2: KGHDR and SFDVKD. The CDR3 has 13 residues. The sequence was collected from a human donor in good health, serving as a control. V gene TRBV24-1 combines with J gene TRBJ1-2; D unclear. What was sequenced was sorted CD4+, CD8+, or CD8+CD57+ T cells (not recorded which) from PBMCs. The CDR3 region is CATSDSDLYGYTF. In DNA, the CDR3 is TGTGCCACCAGCGATTCCGACCTCTATGGCTACACCTTC.